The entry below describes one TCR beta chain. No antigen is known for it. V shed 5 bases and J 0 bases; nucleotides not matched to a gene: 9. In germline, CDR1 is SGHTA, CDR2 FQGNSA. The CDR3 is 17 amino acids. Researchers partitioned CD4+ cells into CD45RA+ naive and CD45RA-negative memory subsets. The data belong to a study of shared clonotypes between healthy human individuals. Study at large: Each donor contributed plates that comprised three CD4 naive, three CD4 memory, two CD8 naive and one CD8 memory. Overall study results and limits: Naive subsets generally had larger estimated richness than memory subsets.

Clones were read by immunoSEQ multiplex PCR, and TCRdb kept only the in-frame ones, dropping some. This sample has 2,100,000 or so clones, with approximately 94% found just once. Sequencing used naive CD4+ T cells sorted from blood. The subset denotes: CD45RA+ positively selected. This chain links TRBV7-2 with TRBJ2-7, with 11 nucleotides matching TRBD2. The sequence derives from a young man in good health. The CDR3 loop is CASSHRTSGRVSYEQYF. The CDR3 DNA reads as TGTGCCAGCAGCCATCGGACTAGCGGGCGAGTCTCCTACGAGCAGTACTTC.